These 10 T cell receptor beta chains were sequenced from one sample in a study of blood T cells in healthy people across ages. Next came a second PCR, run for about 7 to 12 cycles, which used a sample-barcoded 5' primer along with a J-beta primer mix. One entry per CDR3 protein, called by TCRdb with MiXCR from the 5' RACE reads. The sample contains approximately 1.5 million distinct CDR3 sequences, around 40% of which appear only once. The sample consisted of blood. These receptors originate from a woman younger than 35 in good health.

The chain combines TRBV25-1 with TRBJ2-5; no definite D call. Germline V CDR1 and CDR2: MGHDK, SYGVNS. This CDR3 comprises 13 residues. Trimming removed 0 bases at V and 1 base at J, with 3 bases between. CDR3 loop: CASSEYVQETQYF. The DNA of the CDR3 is TGTGCCAGCAGTGAATACGTCCAAGAGACCCAGTACTTC.

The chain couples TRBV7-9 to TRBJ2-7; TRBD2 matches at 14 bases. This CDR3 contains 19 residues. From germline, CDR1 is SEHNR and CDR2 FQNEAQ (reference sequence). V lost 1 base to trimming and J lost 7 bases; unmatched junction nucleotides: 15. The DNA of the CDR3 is TGTGCCAGCAGCTTAGGGACGGGACTAGCGGGAGAGACTGAGGATGAGCAGTACTTC. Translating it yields CASSLGTGLAGETEDEQYF.

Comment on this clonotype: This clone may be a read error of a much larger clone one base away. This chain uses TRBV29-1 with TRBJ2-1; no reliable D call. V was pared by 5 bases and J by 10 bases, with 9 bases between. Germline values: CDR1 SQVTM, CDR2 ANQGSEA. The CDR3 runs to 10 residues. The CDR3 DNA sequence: TGCAGCGTTATATCGGTCGAGCAGTTCTTC. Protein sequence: CSVISVEQFF.

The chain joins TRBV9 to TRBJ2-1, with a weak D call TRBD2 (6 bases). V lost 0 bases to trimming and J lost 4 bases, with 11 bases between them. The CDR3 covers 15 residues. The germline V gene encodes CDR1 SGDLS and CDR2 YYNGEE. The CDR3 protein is CASSVGLGLYNEQFF. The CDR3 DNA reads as TGTGCCAGCAGCGTAGGACTAGGACTTTACAATGAGCAGTTCTTC. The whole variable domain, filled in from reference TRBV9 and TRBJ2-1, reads DSGVTQTPKHLITATGQRVTLRCSPRSGDLSVYWYQQSLDQGLQFLIQYYNGEERAKGNILERFSAQQFPDLHSELNLSSLELGDSALYFCASSVGLGLYNEQFFGPGTRLTVL.

The CDR3 DNA is TGTGCCAGCAGCCCCCCTCGAGGCACCGGGGAGCTGTTTTTT. This sequence encodes CASSPPRGTGELFF. The V call is TRBV11-2, the J call TRBJ2-2; D not resolved. This CDR3 contains 14 residues. Germline CDR1 and CDR2: SGHAT and FQNNGV. Trimming took off 5 bases at V and 4 bases at J, with 11 bases between the two ends.

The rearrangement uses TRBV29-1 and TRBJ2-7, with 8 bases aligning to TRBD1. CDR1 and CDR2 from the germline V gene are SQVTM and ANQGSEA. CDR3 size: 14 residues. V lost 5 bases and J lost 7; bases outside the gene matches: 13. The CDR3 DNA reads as TGCAGCGTTTTATCGGACAGGGCCTACAATGAGCAGTACTTC. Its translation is CSVLSDRAYNEQYF.

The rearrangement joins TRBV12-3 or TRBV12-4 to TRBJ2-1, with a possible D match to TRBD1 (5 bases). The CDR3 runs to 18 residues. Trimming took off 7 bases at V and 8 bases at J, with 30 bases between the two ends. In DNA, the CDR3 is TGTGCCAGCACCCCGTCGATAGAGACAGACGCTGGTGGCGATGAGCAGTTCTTC. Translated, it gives CASTPSIETDAGGDEQFF.

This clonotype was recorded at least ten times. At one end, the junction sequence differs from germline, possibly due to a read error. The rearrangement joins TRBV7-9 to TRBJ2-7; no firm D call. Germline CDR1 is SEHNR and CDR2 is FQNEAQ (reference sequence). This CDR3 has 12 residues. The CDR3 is CASSLVSDEQYF. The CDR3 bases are TGCGCCAGCAGCTTGGTCTCCGACGAGCAGTACTTC.

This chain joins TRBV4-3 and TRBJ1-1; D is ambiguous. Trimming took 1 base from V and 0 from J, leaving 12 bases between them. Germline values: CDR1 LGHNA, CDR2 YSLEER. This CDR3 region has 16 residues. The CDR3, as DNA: TGCGCCAGCAGCCAAGGCAGCCAGGTGTTGAACACTGAAGCTTTCTTT. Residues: CASSQGSQVLNTEAFF.

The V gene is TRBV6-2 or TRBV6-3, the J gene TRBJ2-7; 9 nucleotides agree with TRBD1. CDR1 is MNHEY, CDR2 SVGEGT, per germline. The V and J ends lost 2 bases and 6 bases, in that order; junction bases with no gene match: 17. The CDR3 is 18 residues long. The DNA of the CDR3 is TGTGCCAGCAGTTACGGGGGACAGGGTCCCTTGGACCCTGGCGAGCAGTACTTC. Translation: CASSYGGQGPLDPGEQYF.